This T cell receptor (beta chain) was retrieved from a study of T cells after yellow fever vaccination. This CDR3 contains 15 residues. Per the germline V gene, CDR1 is SGHVS and CDR2 is FNYEAQ. Trimming left V 2 bases short and J 7 bases short, with 15 bases between. MiXCR, run by TCRdb on the 5' RACE reads, gives a single entry per CDR3 protein. Among some 350,000 distinct CDR3 sequences listed, 11% were seen once. The sequence was obtained from a man younger than 35 who received the YFV17D yellow fever vaccine. V and J are TRBV7-6 and TRBJ2-1; the D is unclear. The sequences come from PBMCs, collected on the day of the first yellow fever vaccination. As DNA, the CDR3 is TGTGCCAGCAGCTTACCCGGACCGGTTACTAATGAGCAGTTCTTC. It encodes CASSLPGPVTNEQFF.